These 12 T cell receptor beta chains were all obtained from the same sample, sequenced in a study of T cell responses to AZD1222 COVID-19 vaccine. Some clones are missing from TCRdb's copy, which holds only in-frame ones; the method was immunoSEQ multiplex PCR. This table holds about 130,000 clones, just over 90% found once. Specimen: peripheral blood, collected on day 0 of AZD1222 vaccination. The receptors stem from an adult in good health.

This chain links TRBV7-9 with TRBJ1-5; D not resolved. Germline CDR1 SEHNR, CDR2 FQNEAQ (reference sequence). Trimming removed 3 bases at V and 4 bases at J, with 7 bases between. The CDR3 is 13 amino acids. The CDR3 protein is CASSFLGNQPQHF. DNA of the CDR3: TGTGCCAGCAGCTTCCTAGGGAATCAGCCCCAGCATTTT.

CDR3: CATTAGGPGNEQFF. The CDR3 nucleotides are TGTGCCACCACCGCGGGGGGGCCCGGCAATGAGCAGTTCTTC. The chain combines TRBV24-1 with TRBJ2-1; 9 bases map to TRBD2. CDR3 length equals 14 residues. Losses at the gene ends were 8 bases for V and 6 bases for J; bases not matched to a gene: 7. Germline V gene data show CDR1 as KGHDR and CDR2 as SFDVKD.

The chain joins TRBV6-2 or TRBV6-3 to TRBJ2-1; the D gene is possibly TRBD2 (7 bases). Per germline, CDR1 MNHEY and CDR2 SVGEGT. V lost 2 bases, J lost 4 bases, and 9 bases lay in between. The CDR3 runs 14 residues. The CDR3 bases are TGTGCCAGCAGTTACGGGGGGGCTTACAATGAGCAGTTCTTC. Translation: CASSYGGAYNEQFF.

The chain uses TRBV15 and TRBJ2-3, with 10 positions matching TRBD2. Unmatched junction bases numbered 7, after V lost 5 bases and J lost 2 bases. The CDR3 is 16 amino acids. CDR1 is LNHNV, CDR2 YYDKDF, per germline (reference sequence). In DNA form, the CDR3 reads TGTGCCACCAGCTTAAGGACTAGCGGAGTCACAGATACGCAGTATTTT. Translating gives CATSLRTSGVTDTQYF.

V usage is TRBV6-5 and J usage is TRBJ2-7, with 8 bases matching TRBD2. This CDR3 is built from 14 residues. With V trimmed by 8 bases and J by 3 bases, 9 bases remained unmatched. Germline V gives CDR1 MNHEY, CDR2 SVGAGI. CDR3 nucleotide sequence: TGTGCCAGCCTCTTCAGCGGGGGATACTACGAGCAGTACTTC. It yields the protein CASLFSGGYYEQYF.

CDR3 nucleotide sequence: TGTGCCAGCAGCCCACGAGGACGTGCGGGGGAGACCCAGTACTTC. Translation: CASSPRGRAGETQYF. The V call is TRBV7-3, the J call TRBJ2-5; perhaps TRBD2 as D (6 bases). The CDR3 runs to 15 residues. V dropped 5 bases and J dropped 5 bases, with 18 bases sitting between them. The germline CDR1 and CDR2 sequences are SGHTA and FQGTGA.

The CDR3 DNA reads TGTGCCAGCAGCTTTCAGAGCTCTGGAAACACCATATATTTT. Translated, it gives CASSFQSSGNTIYF. V gene TRBV5-4 combines with J gene TRBJ1-3; D is unresolved. This CDR3 region has 14 residues. Between the trimmed V and J ends, which lost 2 bases and 0 bases, there was a span of 6 bases. CDR1 is SGHNT, CDR2 YYREEE, per germline (reference sequence).

This chain joins TRBV29-1 and TRBJ1-3; tentative D call: TRBD1 (5 bases). CDR1 SQVTM and CDR2 ANQGSEA come from the germline V gene. The germline V and J ends were trimmed by 4 bases and 4 bases, with 14 bases remaining between them. This CDR3 contains 14 residues. CDR3 DNA: TGCAGCGTTGGAGACAGTGGTAACGGAAACACCATATATTTT. Protein product: CSVGDSGNGNTIYF.

The chain is built from TRBV7-6 and TRBJ2-5; tentatively, D is TRBD1 or TRBD2 (5 bases each). Germline CDR1 and CDR2: SGHVS and FNYEAQ. V lost 5 bases to trimming and J lost 5 bases, with 9 bases between them. The CDR3 sequence is 12 residues long. Here the CDR3 reads CASSRWGETQYF. The CDR3 DNA is TGTGCCAGCAGCCGGTGGGGGGAGACCCAGTACTTC.

The chain employs TRBV2 and TRBJ2-1; D not resolved. V gave up 4 bases and J gave up 7 bases, with 11 bases separating them. This CDR3 contains 13 residues. In germline, CDR1 is SNHLY, CDR2 FYNNEI. CDR3 amino acids: CASSGSLENEQFF. As DNA, the CDR3 is TGTGCCAGCAGTGGTTCCCTGGAGAATGAGCAGTTCTTC.

As DNA, the CDR3 is TGTGCCAGCAGCCAGGGCATCCATGGGAACACTGAAGCTTTCTTT. It encodes CASSQGIHGNTEAFF. The chain recombines TRBV3-1 (or the pseudogene TRBV3-2) with TRBJ1-1; D is undetermined. Germline V gives CDR1 LGHDT, CDR2 YNNKEL (reference sequence). V was clipped by 3 bases and J by 1 base, with 12 bases between them. This CDR3 contains 15 residues.

This chain uses TRBV5-1 with TRBJ2-7; 10 nucleotides agree with TRBD1. From germline, CDR1 is SGHRS and CDR2 YFSETQ. The CDR3 is 15 amino acids. Trimming took 0 bases from V and 6 from J; bases not matched to a gene: 6. CDR3 residues: CASSLAIRDRGEQYF. The CDR3, as DNA: TGCGCCAGCAGCTTGGCCATTAGGGACAGGGGCGAGCAGTACTTC.